Listed below are T cell receptor beta chains from one sample, sequenced in a study of T-cell reconstitution after alpha-beta-depleted transplantation in children. TCRdb ran MiXCR on the PCR reads and lists one entry per CDR3 protein. Among about 580,000 distinct CDR3 sequences listed, 23% were seen once. The material sequenced was PBMCs, mostly from graft donor cells, taken 360 days after TCRalphabeta/CD19-depleted stem cell transplant. These receptors were obtained from a boy under two years old who had a stem cell transplant for acute myeloid leukemia, so the T cells may come from the graft donor. Each CDR3 is given with its conserved first and last residue. The order of the fields is clone size, J gene, D gene, V gene, CDR3 DNA, CDR3 protein. D genes are given only for firm matches. Only some rows state a clone size, as once, few, many or a class for expanded clones.

clone_size: many
j_call: TRBJ1-2
d_call: TRBD1
v_call: TRBV12-3/TRBV12-4
cdr3_nt: TGTGCCAGCAGTTTGGACAGGAGAATCTATGGCTACACCTTC
cdr3_aa: CASSLDRRIYGYTF

clone_size: few
j_call: TRBJ2-3
d_call: NA
v_call: TRBV29-1
cdr3_nt: TGCAGCGTCGCCGGGACTTCCTTCACAGATACGCAGTATTTT
cdr3_aa: CSVAGTSFTDTQYF

clone_size: NA
j_call: TRBJ2-7
d_call: NA
v_call: TRBV4-3
cdr3_nt: TGCGCCAGCAGCCATACATACCGGGACCACGAGCAGTACTTC
cdr3_aa: CASSHTYRDHEQYF

clone_size: many
j_call: TRBJ1-2
d_call: NA
v_call: TRBV7-9
cdr3_nt: TGTGCCAGCAGCTATCTCGTAGGAGGTGGCTACACCTTC
cdr3_aa: CASSYLVGGGYTF

clone_size: few
j_call: TRBJ1-1
d_call: TRBD1
v_call: TRBV18
cdr3_nt: TGTGCCAGCTCACCAGGGACAGACACTGAAGCTTTCTTT
cdr3_aa: CASSPGTDTEAFF

clone_size: NA
j_call: TRBJ2-1
d_call: TRBD2
v_call: TRBV27
cdr3_nt: TGTGCCAGCAGTTTATCGAGGGGACTAGCGAATGAGCAGTTCTTC
cdr3_aa: CASSLSRGLANEQFF

clone_size: NA
j_call: TRBJ2-3
d_call: NA
v_call: TRBV5-1
cdr3_nt: TGCGCCAGCAGCCTGGGACTCGTCCCACGAGATACGCAGTATTTT
cdr3_aa: CASSLGLVPRDTQYF

clone_size: NA
j_call: TRBJ1-3
d_call: NA
v_call: TRBV12-3/TRBV12-4
cdr3_nt: TGTGCCAGCAGTGCATTAGCCCCCGAGGCCATATATTTT
cdr3_aa: CASSALAPEAIYF

clone_size: many
j_call: TRBJ2-7
d_call: TRBD1
v_call: TRBV11-2
cdr3_nt: TGTGCCAGCAGCTTAGCCCCGGGACAGGGTTACGAGCAGTACTTC
cdr3_aa: CASSLAPGQGYEQYF

clone_size: NA
j_call: TRBJ1-5
d_call: NA
v_call: TRBV29-1
cdr3_nt: TGCAGCGTTGAAGATGAGGACAACAATCAGCCCCAGCATTTT
cdr3_aa: CSVEDEDNNQPQHF

clone_size: NA
j_call: TRBJ2-1
d_call: NA
v_call: TRBV2
cdr3_nt: TGTGCCAGCAGTGAAGTGGTAGGGATGCCCTACAATGAGCAGTTCTTC
cdr3_aa: CASSEVVGMPYNEQFF

clone_size: many
j_call: TRBJ2-3
d_call: TRBD2
v_call: TRBV7-3
cdr3_nt: TGTGCCAGCAGCTTAACGGCTAGCGGGTCGCGCACAGATACGCAGTATTTT
cdr3_aa: CASSLTASGSRTDTQYF

clone_size: NA
j_call: TRBJ1-1
d_call: NA
v_call: TRBV12-3/TRBV12-4
cdr3_nt: TGTGCCAGCAGTTTAGACAGGACCCTTGAAGCTTTCTTT
cdr3_aa: CASSLDRTLEAFF

clone_size: many
j_call: TRBJ2-1
d_call: TRBD1
v_call: TRBV6-2/TRBV6-3
cdr3_nt: TGTGCCAGCAGGAGGACAGGGGGCTTCAACAATGAGCAGTTCTTC
cdr3_aa: CASRRTGGFNNEQFF

clone_size: few
j_call: TRBJ2-5
d_call: TRBD1
v_call: TRBV5-5
cdr3_nt: TGTGCCAGCAGCCCTGGGACAGCCCAACAAGAGACCCAGTACTTC
cdr3_aa: CASSPGTAQQETQYF

clone_size: NA
j_call: TRBJ1-4
d_call: NA
v_call: TRBV20-1
cdr3_nt: TGCAGTGCTGCCCGTGGGAAACTGTTTTTT
cdr3_aa: CSAARGKLFF

clone_size: few
j_call: TRBJ1-4
d_call: NA
v_call: TRBV7-2
cdr3_nt: TGTGCCAGCAGGTCTACAGGGCCAGCTAATGAAAAACTGTTTTTT
cdr3_aa: CASRSTGPANEKLFF

clone_size: NA
j_call: TRBJ2-2
d_call: NA
v_call: TRBV20-1
cdr3_nt: TGCAGTGCTAGAGTCCCAGGGGGGGTCGGGGAGCTGTTTTTT
cdr3_aa: CSARVPGGVGELFF

clone_size: NA
j_call: TRBJ1-1
d_call: NA
v_call: TRBV11-2
cdr3_nt: TGTGCCAGCAGCTCCTCCGGGGCAGCCTTAGAGGACACTGAAGCTTTCTTT
cdr3_aa: CASSSSGAALEDTEAFF

clone_size: NA
j_call: TRBJ1-4
d_call: TRBD1
v_call: TRBV20-1
cdr3_nt: TGCAGTGCTGTCCGTCAGGGGGCGGCTAATGAAAAACTGTTTTTT
cdr3_aa: CSAVRQGAANEKLFF

clone_size: once
j_call: TRBJ2-5
d_call: TRBD2
v_call: TRBV9
cdr3_nt: TGTGCCAGCAGCGCTACATTAGCGGGGCAAGAGACCCAGTACTTC
cdr3_aa: CASSATLAGQETQYF

clone_size: many
j_call: TRBJ1-1
d_call: TRBD1
v_call: TRBV20-1
cdr3_nt: TGCAGTGCTAGCCGTCCCGGGACAGGGAACACTGAAGCTTTCTTT
cdr3_aa: CSASRPGTGNTEAFF

clone_size: many
j_call: TRBJ2-2
d_call: NA
v_call: TRBV7-6
cdr3_nt: TGTGCCAGCAGCTTAAATTGGAACACCGGGGAGCTGTTTTTT
cdr3_aa: CASSLNWNTGELFF

clone_size: NA
j_call: TRBJ2-2
d_call: NA
v_call: TRBV9
cdr3_nt: TGTGCCAGCAGCCGTCGGGGGGCCACGAACACCGGGGAGCTGTTTTTT
cdr3_aa: CASSRRGATNTGELFF

clone_size: few
j_call: TRBJ2-1
d_call: TRBD1
v_call: TRBV7-9
cdr3_nt: TGTGCCAGCAGCTTCCAACAGGGGACCTACAATGAGCAGTTCTTC
cdr3_aa: CASSFQQGTYNEQFF

clone_size: NA
j_call: TRBJ2-1
d_call: NA
v_call: TRBV6-2/TRBV6-3
cdr3_nt: TGTGCCAGCAGTTACGCGACCAGGCGGGGCTATGAGCAGTTCTTC
cdr3_aa: CASSYATRRGYEQFF

clone_size: many
j_call: TRBJ2-7
d_call: TRBD1
v_call: TRBV20-1
cdr3_nt: TGCAGTGCTTTTGGACAGGCAGCCCTCGAGCAGTACTTC
cdr3_aa: CSAFGQAALEQYF

clone_size: few
j_call: TRBJ1-1
d_call: NA
v_call: TRBV7-9
cdr3_nt: TGTGCCAGCAGCTTGAGGACAGCGAACACTGAAGCTTTCTTT
cdr3_aa: CASSLRTANTEAFF

clone_size: NA
j_call: TRBJ2-7
d_call: NA
v_call: TRBV6-1
cdr3_nt: TGTGCCAGCAGGGGGGACACCACCTACGAGCAGTACTTC
cdr3_aa: CASRGDTTYEQYF

clone_size: many
j_call: TRBJ2-4
d_call: TRBD1
v_call: TRBV20-1
cdr3_nt: TGCAGTGCTAGTGGGGACAGCCTAGCCAAAAACATTCAGTACTTC
cdr3_aa: CSASGDSLAKNIQYF

clone_size: many
j_call: TRBJ2-7
d_call: NA
v_call: TRBV15
cdr3_nt: TGTGCCACCAGCAGAGCGGGCAGGGGCGAGCAGTACTTC
cdr3_aa: CATSRAGRGEQYF

clone_size: NA
j_call: TRBJ2-3
d_call: NA
v_call: TRBV6-6
cdr3_nt: TGTGCCAGCGCGAGGGGTTATCCAGATACGCAGTATTTT
cdr3_aa: CASARGYPDTQYF

clone_size: few
j_call: TRBJ2-7
d_call: TRBD2
v_call: TRBV15
cdr3_nt: TGTGCCACCAGCAGATCGCGGGGGGGCCAGTACGAGCAGTACTTC
cdr3_aa: CATSRSRGGQYEQYF

clone_size: NA
j_call: TRBJ2-6
d_call: TRBD1
v_call: TRBV6-2/TRBV6-3
cdr3_nt: TGTGCCAGCAGTTACGCGGGACAGGAGTTTCTCTCTGGGGCCAACGTCCTGACTTTC
cdr3_aa: CASSYAGQEFLSGANVLTF

clone_size: few
j_call: TRBJ2-5
d_call: NA
v_call: TRBV7-6
cdr3_nt: TGTGCCAGCAGCTTATGGTCGGGATACCAAGAGACCCAGTACTTC
cdr3_aa: CASSLWSGYQETQYF

clone_size: NA
j_call: TRBJ2-3
d_call: NA
v_call: TRBV11-2
cdr3_nt: TGTGCCAGCAGCCTAGGGGTGGCCTCGGCGGATACGCAGTATTTT
cdr3_aa: CASSLGVASADTQYF

clone_size: many
j_call: TRBJ2-3
d_call: NA
v_call: TRBV5-1
cdr3_nt: TGCGCCAGCAGCTTGGGGAGGGCCGACACAGATACGCAGTATTTT
cdr3_aa: CASSLGRADTDTQYF

clone_size: few
j_call: TRBJ2-2
d_call: NA
v_call: TRBV7-9
cdr3_nt: TGTGCCAGCAGCCCGAATACGAACACCGGGGAGCTGTTTTTT
cdr3_aa: CASSPNTNTGELFF

clone_size: few
j_call: TRBJ1-2
d_call: NA
v_call: TRBV5-4
cdr3_nt: TGTGCCAGCAGCTTGGACCAGGACTATGGCTACACCTTC
cdr3_aa: CASSLDQDYGYTF

clone_size: NA
j_call: TRBJ1-2
d_call: TRBD1
v_call: TRBV7-6
cdr3_nt: TGTGCCAGCAGCCCACGACAGGGTTGGGACTATGGCTACACCTTC
cdr3_aa: CASSPRQGWDYGYTF

clone_size: many
j_call: TRBJ1-1
d_call: TRBD1
v_call: TRBV20-1
cdr3_nt: TGCAGTGCCGCCCAGGGGGCCATTGAAGCTTTCTTT
cdr3_aa: CSAAQGAIEAFF

clone_size: many
j_call: TRBJ1-2
d_call: NA
v_call: TRBV15
cdr3_nt: TGTGCGGTAGATCGGGGAGGTGGGGAATTCTATGGCTACACCTTC
cdr3_aa: CAVDRGGGEFYGYTF

clone_size: NA
j_call: TRBJ2-5
d_call: NA
v_call: TRBV29-1
cdr3_nt: TGCAGCATACGTGGGAGACAGACCCAGTACTTC
cdr3_aa: CSIRGRQTQYF

clone_size: NA
j_call: TRBJ2-5
d_call: NA
v_call: TRBV6-5
cdr3_nt: TGTGCCAGCAGTTACGTGGTCCAAGAGACCCAGTACTTC
cdr3_aa: CASSYVVQETQYF

clone_size: many
j_call: TRBJ1-1
d_call: NA
v_call: TRBV20-1
cdr3_nt: TGCAGTGCTTCAAAAGGGTTACCCACTGAAGCTTTCTTT
cdr3_aa: CSASKGLPTEAFF

clone_size: NA
j_call: TRBJ1-2
d_call: NA
v_call: TRBV5-5
cdr3_nt: TGTGCCAGCAGCTTGGGGGACTCTAACTATGGCTACACCTTC
cdr3_aa: CASSLGDSNYGYTF

clone_size: many
j_call: TRBJ2-4
d_call: NA
v_call: TRBV7-2
cdr3_nt: TGTGCCAGCAGCTTATCCGCCGGCCGAAACATTCAGTACTTC
cdr3_aa: CASSLSAGRNIQYF

clone_size: NA
j_call: TRBJ1-5
d_call: NA
v_call: TRBV25-1
cdr3_nt: TGTGCCAGCAGTGGTACAGGGTTGAGTTTCCCCCAGCATTTT
cdr3_aa: CASSGTGLSFPQHF

clone_size: few
j_call: TRBJ2-1
d_call: NA
v_call: TRBV13
cdr3_nt: TGTGCCAGCAGCCTCTGGACCTCCCCCGAGCAGTTCTTC
cdr3_aa: CASSLWTSPEQFF

clone_size: once
j_call: TRBJ1-4
d_call: NA
v_call: TRBV5-1
cdr3_nt: TGCGCCAGCAGCTATTCTACAGGGCAGGGGGAAAAACTGTTTTTT
cdr3_aa: CASSYSTGQGEKLFF

clone_size: many
j_call: TRBJ2-7
d_call: NA
v_call: TRBV27
cdr3_nt: TGTGCCAGCAGTTTACGAGACAACTCCTACGAGCAGTACTTC
cdr3_aa: CASSLRDNSYEQYF

clone_size: NA
j_call: TRBJ2-6
d_call: NA
v_call: TRBV6-5
cdr3_nt: TGTGCCAGCAGTTACGGGGCTGGGGCCAACGTCCTGACTTTC
cdr3_aa: CASSYGAGANVLTF

clone_size: NA
j_call: TRBJ2-3
d_call: NA
v_call: TRBV15
cdr3_nt: TGTGCCACCAGCAGAGTGGGTCCAGGCCGCTCCACAGATACGCAGTATTTT
cdr3_aa: CATSRVGPGRSTDTQYF

clone_size: once
j_call: TRBJ2-1
d_call: NA
v_call: TRBV11-3
cdr3_nt: TGTGCCAGCAGCTTAGAGGGTTCAGCGCCCGAGCAGTTCTTC
cdr3_aa: CASSLEGSAPEQFF

clone_size: many
j_call: TRBJ2-7
d_call: TRBD1
v_call: TRBV6-5
cdr3_nt: TGTGCCAGCAGAGTTGGGGGGACAGGGGCCTACGAGCAGTACTTC
cdr3_aa: CASRVGGTGAYEQYF